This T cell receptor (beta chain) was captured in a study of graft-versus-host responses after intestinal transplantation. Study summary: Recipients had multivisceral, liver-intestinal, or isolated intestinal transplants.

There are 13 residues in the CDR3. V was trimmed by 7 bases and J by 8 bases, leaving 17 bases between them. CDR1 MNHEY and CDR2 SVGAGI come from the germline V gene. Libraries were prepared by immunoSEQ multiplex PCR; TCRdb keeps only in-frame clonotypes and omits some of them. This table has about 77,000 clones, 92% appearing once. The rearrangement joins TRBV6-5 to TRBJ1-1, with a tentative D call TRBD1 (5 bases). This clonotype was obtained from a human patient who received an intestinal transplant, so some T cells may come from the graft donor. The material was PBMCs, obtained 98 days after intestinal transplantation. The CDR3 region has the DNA TGTGCCAGCACCCGCTCCGGGACGGCCGAAGCTTTCTTT. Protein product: CASTRSGTAEAFF.